The 24 T cell receptor beta chains presented below share a single source sample, sequenced in a study of a mutant IDH1 vaccine in newly diagnosed glioma. Sequenced by immunoSEQ multiplex PCR; TCRdb stores in-frame clones only, minus some. The sample contains around 56,000 clones, approximately 79% of which appear only once. These TCRs are of unknown antigen specificity. Described time point: week 5, during vaccination. What each vaccine dose contained was 300 ug of mutant IDH1 20-mer peptide, accompanied by topical imiquimod. The sequencing used PBMCs, collected from a glioma patient whose treatment included an IDH1 peptide vaccine. The receptors were gathered from a young woman with glioma. Some clones in this sample may be carry-over from other donors' samples.

The J gene is TRBJ2-3, the V gene TRBV7-9, with TRBD2 matching 7 bases. The length of the CDR3 is 16 residues. Germline V CDR1 and CDR2: SEHNR, FQNEAQ (reference sequence). With V trimmed by 4 bases and J by 0 bases, 7 bases remained unmatched. CDR3 region: CASSSLGGGSTDTQYF. CDR3 coding DNA: TGTGCCAGCAGCTCCCTTGGGGGGGGGAGCACAGATACGCAGTATTTT.

This chain connects TRBV10-2 to TRBJ2-7; D is perhaps TRBD2 (5 bases). Trimming pared 6 bases from V and 0 bases from J, leaving 12 bases between. The CDR3 sequence is 14 residues long. From germline, CDR1 is WSHSY and CDR2 SAAADI. The CDR3 loop is CASRGELVSYEQYF. DNA for the CDR3: TGCGCCAGCAGAGGAGAACTAGTCTCCTACGAGCAGTACTTC.

The V and J genes are TRBV7-8 and TRBJ2-2; weak D call: TRBD2 (6 bases). In germline, CDR1 is SGHVS, CDR2 FQNEAQ. The CDR3 length is 14 residues. Trimming removed 5 bases from V and 6 bases from J, with 13 bases in between. The CDR3 region is CASSRSGPPGELFF. The CDR3 DNA reads TGTGCCAGCAGCCGTAGCGGACCACCCGGGGAGCTGTTTTTT.

This chain connects TRBV27 to TRBJ2-3; 13 bases map to TRBD2. CDR3 length: 17 amino acids. Looked up from germline, CDR1 is MNHEY and CDR2 is SMNVEV (reference sequence). J was trimmed by 3 bases and V by 1 base; bases with no gene match: 4. The CDR3 DNA follows: TGTGCCAGCAGTTTATACCCGGGACTAGCGGGGACAGATACGCAGTATTTT. This encodes CASSLYPGLAGTDTQYF.

V and J are TRBV7-2 and TRBJ1-2, with TRBD1 as a possible D gene (5 bases). Germline V gene lookup returns CDR1 SGHTA and CDR2 FQGNSA. The CDR3 contains 12 residues. Trimming took 2 bases from V and 5 from J, leaving 6 bases between them. This CDR3 reads CASSLSGYGYTF. CDR3 in DNA: TGTGCCAGCAGCTTATCAGGGTATGGCTACACCTTC.

This chain uses TRBV5-8 with TRBJ2-1, with D tentatively TRBD2 (5 bases). V lost 9 bases to trimming and J lost 2 bases, with 9 bases between them. This CDR3 contains 12 residues. The V gene's germline CDR1 is SGHTS and CDR2 YDEGEE. The CDR3 coding sequence is TGTGCCACCGAGGGCACCTACAATGAGCAGTTCTTC. Protein sequence: CATEGTYNEQFF.

This clone was seen a few times. This chain uses TRBV6-5 with TRBJ1-4; tentatively, D is TRBD1 (6 bases). This CDR3 is built from 15 residues. Germline assignment: CDR1 MNHEY and CDR2 SVGAGI. Trimming removed 0 bases from V and 3 bases from J, with 8 bases in between. In DNA, the CDR3 is TGTGCCAGCAGTTACTCGGAGGGGGCTAATGAAAAACTGTTTTTT. Translating gives CASSYSEGANEKLFF.

This chain connects TRBV7-9 to TRBJ2-1; 7 bases are shared with TRBD1. V dropped 6 bases and J dropped 6; count of bases not matched to a gene: 2. Looked up from germline, CDR1 is SEHNR and CDR2 is FQNEAQ (reference sequence). The CDR3 has 12 residues. DNA for the CDR3: TGTGCCAGCAGGTACAGGGGCAATGAGCAGTTCTTC. The encoded protein is CASRYRGNEQFF. The full variable domain, its missing parts supplied by reference TRBV7-9 and TRBJ2-1, is DTGVSQNPRHKITKRGQNVTFRCDPISEHNRLYWYRQTLGQGPEFLTYFQNEAQLEKSRLLSDRFSAERPKGSFSTLEIQRTEQGDSAMYLCASRYRGNEQFFGPGTRLTVL.

This chain uses TRBV7-8 with TRBJ1-4, with 7 positions matching TRBD1. The V gene's germline CDR1 is SGHVS and CDR2 FQNEAQ. The CDR3 consists of 16 residues. V dropped 5 bases and J dropped 3; count of bases not matched to a gene: 9. The CDR3 DNA follows: TGTGCCAGCAGCCGCATACAGGGGACATCTAATGAAAAACTGTTTTTT. Protein: CASSRIQGTSNEKLFF.

The chain carries TRBV4-3 and TRBJ1-5; no firm D call. The CDR3 runs to 16 residues. V lost 6 bases, J lost 1 base, and 16 bases lay in between. Germline-derived CDR1 and CDR2 are LGHNA and YSLEER. This CDR3 reads CASSQSLDLSNQPQHF. The CDR3, as DNA: TGCGCCAGCAGTCAATCTCTAGACTTGAGCAATCAGCCCCAGCATTTT.

This clone came up once. V is TRBV11-2 and J is TRBJ2-3; D uncertain. This CDR3 has 15 residues. The germline CDR1 and CDR2 sequences are SGHAT and FQNNGV. V dropped 1 base and J dropped 3 bases, with 11 bases sitting between them. In DNA, the CDR3 is TGTGCCAGCAGCTTAGCGGCCGTCTGGACAGATACGCAGTATTTT. Amino acids: CASSLAAVWTDTQYF.

J is TRBJ2-4 and V is TRBV10-3, with D tentatively TRBD2 (6 bases). CDR1 is ENHRY, CDR2 SYGVKD, per germline. V lost 2 bases to trimming and J lost 3 bases, with 17 bases between them. The CDR3 runs 17 residues. The CDR3 region has the DNA TGTGCCATCAGTGAGAGCGAGCTCCAGCGGGTCAAAAACATTCAGTACTTC. It is translated as CAISESELQRVKNIQYF.

The CDR3 bases are TGTGCCAGCAGCGTCCGGGACAGGGGTGGAAACACCATATATTTT. Protein product: CASSVRDRGGNTIYF. The chain has TRBV9 and TRBJ1-3, with 10 bases aligning to TRBD1. V shed 2 bases and J 3 bases; nucleotides not matched to a gene: 2. The CDR3 has 15 residues. CDR1 and CDR2 (germline): SGDLS, YYNGEE.

This chain connects TRBV14 to TRBJ2-2; 8 bases align to TRBD2. Germline V gives CDR1 SGHDN, CDR2 FVKESK. This CDR3 is 16 amino acids long. Trimming at V came to 4 bases and at J to 3 bases, leaving 7 bases not matched to a gene. CDR3 coding DNA: TGTGCCAGCAGCCCACCGGGGGGGCTATACACCGGGGAGCTGTTTTTT. Translation gives CASSPPGGLYTGELFF.

J is TRBJ2-7 and V is TRBV5-4; 10 bases line up with TRBD1. CDR1 and CDR2 (germline): SGHNT, YYREEE (reference sequence). CDR3 size: 15 residues. The V gene end was trimmed by 4 bases and the J gene end by 0 bases; junction bases not matched to a gene: 4. The CDR3 sequence: CASSPGQGSSYEQYF. In DNA form, the CDR3 reads TGTGCCAGCAGCCCGGGACAGGGGAGCTCCTACGAGCAGTACTTC.

The V and J genes are TRBV7-6 and TRBJ1-5; D call uncertain. The V gene's germline CDR1 is SGHVS and CDR2 FNYEAQ. Trimming pared 1 base from V and 4 bases from J, leaving 5 bases between. The CDR3 loop spans 13 amino acids. The CDR3 loop is CASSLGRNQPQHF. In DNA, the CDR3 is TGTGCCAGCAGCTTAGGGCGGAATCAGCCCCAGCATTTT.

V is TRBV7-9 and J is TRBJ2-2; D is tentatively TRBD1 or TRBD2 (5 bases each). The CDR3 is made up of 16 amino acids. Trimming removed 5 bases at V and 8 bases at J, with 21 bases between. Germline V gives CDR1 SEHNR, CDR2 FQNEAQ (reference sequence). The chain's CDR3 is CASSAVGEIIIGELFF. The CDR3 DNA is TGTGCCAGCAGCGCCGTGGGGGAAATAATAATAGGGGAGCTGTTTTTT.

The chain uses TRBV27 and TRBJ2-7; possible D gene TRBD2, 5 bases. The CDR3 spans 12 residues. Trimming stripped 10 bases from V and 0 bases from J, with 10 bases between. Germline V gene sequence: CDR1 MNHEY, CDR2 SMNVEV (reference sequence). CDR3 coding DNA: TGTGCCACCGGGGATCCCTCCTACGAGCAGTACTTC. Translation: CATGDPSYEQYF.

The chain joins TRBV19 to TRBJ2-7, with 7 bases aligning to TRBD1. In germline, CDR1 is LNHDA, CDR2 SQIVND (reference sequence). The CDR3 is 13 amino acids. Trimming at V came to 8 bases and at J to 3 bases, leaving 7 bases not matched to a gene. This chain's CDR3 is CASRRQGSYEQYF. The CDR3 region has the DNA TGTGCCAGTCGCAGACAGGGAAGCTACGAGCAGTACTTC.

This chain joins TRBV30 and TRBJ1-3; no definite D call. Trimming stripped 7 bases from V and 5 bases from J, with 18 bases between. This CDR3 comprises 14 residues. CDR1 is GTSNPN and CDR2 is SVGIG in the germline V gene (reference sequence). The CDR3: CASYVGLFRNTIYF. CDR3 nucleotide sequence: TGTGCCTCTTACGTCGGGTTGTTCAGAAACACCATATATTTT.

The chain joins TRBV11-2 to TRBJ2-5; D is undetermined. This CDR3 region has 15 residues. Per germline, CDR1 SGHAT and CDR2 FQNNGV. V was clipped by 0 bases and J by 4 bases, with 12 bases between them. CDR3 nucleotide sequence: TGTGCCAGCAGCTTAGAGGCGGTTCCGTCAGAGACCCAGTACTTC. Translating gives CASSLEAVPSETQYF.

The CDR3 DNA follows: TGTGCCAGTAGTACAGGGGGAGTGATTTTGAACACTGAAGCTTTCTTT. It codes for CASSTGGVILNTEAFF. The rearrangement links TRBV19 to TRBJ1-1; 7 nucleotides line up with TRBD1. Per the germline V gene, CDR1 is LNHDA and CDR2 is SQIVND (reference sequence). Trimming cost V 4 bases and J 0 bases; bases outside gene matches: 8. This CDR3 has 16 residues.

The chain links TRBV10-2 to TRBJ2-5; 12 bases align to TRBD2. Germline V gene lookup returns CDR1 WSHSY and CDR2 SAAADI. The length of the CDR3 is 13 residues. The J segment lost 5 bases and the V segment lost 9 bases, leaving 4 bases of the junction unmatched. The CDR3 loop is CASGTSGRETQYF. CDR3 sequence (DNA): TGCGCCAGTGGAACTAGCGGGAGGGAGACCCAGTACTTC.

The chain uses TRBV18 and TRBJ1-1, with 10 bases matching TRBD1. The CDR3 consists of 15 residues. The V segment lost 3 bases and the J segment 3 bases; nucleotides outside the gene matches: 4. CDR1 and CDR2 from the germline V gene are KGHSH and LQKENI. The CDR3 region is CASSPLGQGYTEAFF. The CDR3 DNA is TGTGCCAGCTCACCCCTGGGACAGGGGTACACTGAAGCTTTCTTT. Using reference TRBV18 and TRBJ1-1 for the parts outside the CDR3, the full variable domain is NAGVMQNPRHLVRRRGQEARLRCSPMKGHSHVYWYRQLPEEGLKFMVYLQKENIIDESGMPKERFSAEFPKEGPSILRIQQVVRGDSAAYFCASSPLGQGYTEAFFGQGTRLTVV.